The 20 T cell receptor beta chains presented below share a single source sample, sequenced in a study of blood T cell repertoires in COVID-19. The method was immunoSEQ multiplex PCR; TCRdb's version includes in-frame clones alone and lacks a portion of them. The sample consists of approximately 260,000 clones, about nine tenths of them appearing once. The sample was peripheral blood. These receptors came from a man aged 45-65 years with acute or convalescent COVID-19.

This clone was counted only a few times. The CDR3 region has the DNA TGTGCTAGTGGTTTGGTACTAGGGACTGAAGCTTTCTTT. Its translation: CASGLVLGTEAFF. The chain has TRBV12-5 and TRBJ1-1; the D is unclear. This CDR3 region has 13 residues. The V gene's germline CDR1 is LGHNT and CDR2 FRNRAP. V was shortened by 0 bases and J by 5 bases, with 7 bases between the two germline ends.

The chain has TRBV6-5 and TRBJ2-7, with D tentatively TRBD1 (6 bases). This CDR3 has 14 residues. V was shortened by 7 bases and J by 1 base, with 14 bases between the two germline ends. Germline CDR1 and CDR2: MNHEY and SVGAGI. The CDR3 DNA is TGTGCCAGCAACCCTCGGACAGATTCCTACGAGCAGTACTTC. Its translation: CASNPRTDSYEQYF.

The chain carries TRBV4-2 and TRBJ2-3, with D maybe TRBD2 (5 bases). V gave up 7 bases and J gave up 3 bases, with 8 bases separating them. The CDR3 is 12 residues long. From germline, CDR1 is LGHNA and CDR2 YNFKEQ. In DNA, the CDR3 is TGTGCCAGCAAGTCGGGAACAGATACGCAGTATTTT. Residues: CASKSGTDTQYF.

The chain has TRBV6-5 and TRBJ1-1; D gene ambiguous. V was shortened by 10 bases and J by 1 base, with 13 bases between the two germline ends. The CDR3 runs 13 residues. The germline gives CDR1 MNHEY, CDR2 SVGAGI. Here the CDR3 reads CATEPTANTEAFF. CDR3 DNA sequence: TGTGCCACCGAACCCACAGCGAACACTGAAGCTTTCTTT.

V and J are TRBV5-1 and TRBJ1-4; 7 bases map to TRBD1. V shed 3 bases and J 7 bases; nucleotides not matched to a gene: 6. CDR3 size: 14 residues. CDR1 is SGHRS, CDR2 YFSETQ, per germline. Here the CDR3 DNA reads TGCGCCAGCAGCTCGACAGGGTCCGGTGAAAAACTGTTTTTT. It is translated as CASSSTGSGEKLFF.

The chain links TRBV18 to TRBJ2-2, with 9 bases lining up with TRBD1. Germline CDR1 KGHSH, CDR2 LQKENI. With 3 bases clipped from V and 1 base from J, the junction kept 0 bases outside the gene matches. This CDR3 has 15 amino acids. CDR3 nucleotide sequence: TGTGCCAGCTCACCGGACAGGGGGAACACCGGGGAGCTGTTTTTT. Translating it yields CASSPDRGNTGELFF.

DNA for the CDR3: TGTGCCAGCAGTCTTCACAGGGCGAACACCGGGGAGCTGTTTTTT. This sequence encodes CASSLHRANTGELFF. V and J are TRBV6-5 and TRBJ2-2; D might be TRBD1 (6 bases). The germline CDR1 and CDR2 sequences are MNHEY and SVGAGI. CDR3 length: 15 residues. The germline V and J ends were trimmed by 5 bases and 0 bases, with 10 bases remaining between them.

The V call is TRBV4-1, the J call TRBJ2-5; 11 bases match TRBD2. The CDR3 covers 18 residues. The V segment lost 0 bases and the J segment 4 bases; nucleotides outside the gene matches: 10. Germline values: CDR1 MGHRA, CDR2 YSYEKL. CDR3 loop: CASSQDRGSGGGPETQYF. CDR3 in DNA: TGCGCCAGCAGCCAAGATCGGGGTAGCGGGGGGGGCCCAGAGACCCAGTACTTC.

This sequence joins TRBV5-8 and TRBJ2-2; D might be TRBD1 (6 bases). V lost 2 bases, J lost 7 bases, and 12 bases lay in between. CDR3 length: 14 amino acids. From germline, CDR1 is SGHTS and CDR2 YDEGEE. The CDR3 here is CASSLNRAGGELFF. The CDR3 DNA reads TGTGCCAGCAGCTTAAACAGGGCCGGCGGGGAGCTGTTTTTT.

The chain carries TRBV7-3 and TRBJ2-3; 11 bases are a match to TRBD2. Germline trimming cut 5 bases from V and 1 base from J; bases unmatched to any gene: 2. Germline V gene sequence: CDR1 SGHTA, CDR2 FQGTGA. CDR3 length equals 15 residues. The CDR3 coding sequence is TGTGCCAGCAGCCCGACTAGCGGGGGCACAGATACGCAGTATTTT. Translation gives CASSPTSGGTDTQYF.

This clone was recorded once. This chain uses TRBV19 with TRBJ1-2; 8 positions agree with TRBD1. V was clipped by 6 bases and J by 2 bases; unmatched bases: 14. This CDR3 has 17 amino acids. The germline CDR1 and CDR2 sequences are LNHDA and SQIVND (reference sequence). The CDR3 loop is CASSRRAGGLENYGYTF. CDR3 nucleotide sequence: TGTGCCAGTAGCAGACGCGCAGGGGGCCTGGAAAACTATGGCTACACCTTC.

V gene TRBV27 combines with J gene TRBJ2-5, with D maybe TRBD2 (6 bases). CDR1 and CDR2 (germline): MNHEY, SMNVEV (reference sequence). The length of the CDR3 is 14 residues. The V gene lost 5 bases and the J gene lost 5 bases, with 15 bases spanning the gap. CDR3: CASSPRRGGETQYF. The CDR3, as DNA: TGTGCCAGCAGTCCTAGGAGGGGTGGGGAGACCCAGTACTTC.

In this sample, this clone turned up a few times. The V and J genes are TRBV11-2 and TRBJ1-4, with 10 bases fitting TRBD1. CDR1 is SGHAT, CDR2 FQNNGV, per germline. The CDR3 consists of 14 residues. V gave up 5 bases and J gave up 11 bases; unmatched junction bases: 8. The CDR3 spells CASSPGQGNRKLFF. CDR3 nucleotides: TGTGCCAGCAGCCCGGGACAGGGGAACCGCAAACTGTTTTTT.

This clone was picked up a small number of times. V is TRBV6-5 and J is TRBJ2-5, with 8 nucleotides matching TRBD1. Germline trimming cut 8 bases from V and 6 bases from J; bases unmatched to any gene: 8. This CDR3 region has 13 residues. Germline lookup yields CDR1 MNHEY and CDR2 SVGAGI. DNA of the CDR3: TGTGCCAGCGCGGCAGGGGGCACTCAGACCCAGTACTTC. It translates to CASAAGGTQTQYF.

The CDR3 sequence: CASSDREFGVDTQYF. The CDR3 DNA is TGTGCCAGCAGCGACAGGGAATTCGGTGTAGATACGCAGTATTTT. The chain is built from TRBV2 and TRBJ2-3, with 7 bases aligning to TRBD1. With 6 bases clipped from V and 5 bases from J, the junction kept 11 bases outside the gene matches. Germline V CDR1 and CDR2: SNHLY, FYNNEI. The CDR3 covers 15 residues. Looking up the rest from reference TRBV2 and TRBJ2-3 gives the full variable domain: EPEVTQTPSHQVTQMGQEVILRCVPISNHLYFYWYRQILGQKVEFLVSFYNNEISEKSEIFDDQFSVERPDGSNFTLKIRSTKLEDSAMYFCASSDREFGVDTQYFGPGTRLTVL.

J is TRBJ2-4 and V is TRBV11-3, with 8 bases aligning to TRBD1. The CDR3 runs to 15 residues. Trimming took 1 base from V and 1 from J; bases not matched to a gene: 0. Germline CDR1 and CDR2: SGHNT and YENEEA. In nucleotides, the CDR3 is TGTGCCAGCAGCTTAGGACAGGGGGCCAAAAACATTCAGTACTTC. Protein sequence: CASSLGQGAKNIQYF.

DNA for the CDR3: TGTGCCAGCAGCTTAGATCTTTCATGGGGCAGGGGTTTATTGGCTGAAGCTTTCTTT. Protein product: CASSLDLSWGRGLLAEAFF. The chain carries TRBV7-9 and TRBJ1-1, with D tentatively TRBD1 (6 bases). The CDR3 has 19 amino acids. Trimming removed 1 base from V and 6 bases from J, with 27 bases in between. CDR1 and CDR2 from the germline V gene are SEHNR and FQNEAQ (reference sequence).

This clone was seen only once. The V and J genes are TRBV7-2 and TRBJ2-7; 9 bases are shared with TRBD1. CDR3 size: 14 residues. Germline CDR1 reads SGHTA; CDR2 reads FQGNSA. J gave up 4 bases and V 5 bases, and 6 bases lay outside the gene matches. CDR3 DNA: TGTGCCAGCAGCGGACAGGGGCAAGTATACGAGCAGTACTTC. Encoded protein: CASSGQGQVYEQYF.

The J gene is TRBJ1-1, the V gene TRBV10-3; D not certain. Germline V gene sequence: CDR1 ENHRY, CDR2 SYGVKD. The CDR3 spans 15 residues. V lost 0 bases to trimming and J lost 4 bases, with 12 bases between them. Here the CDR3 DNA reads TGTGCCATCAGTGAGTCGACTCCGACGGGCACTGAAGCTTTCTTT. This encodes CAISESTPTGTEAFF.

This sequence joins TRBV6-5 and TRBJ2-5; the D gene is possibly TRBD2 (6 bases). The CDR3 contains 15 residues. Looked up from germline, CDR1 is MNHEY and CDR2 is SVGAGI. V was clipped by 2 bases and J by 1 base, with 11 bases between them. CDR3 nucleotide sequence: TGTGCCAGCAGTTACACCCCGGAGGGCCAAGAGACCCAGTACTTC. Translation: CASSYTPEGQETQYF.